This T cell receptor (beta chain) was identified in a study of T cells after yellow fever vaccination. Study observations and caveats: Weaker, the secondary response had a peak occurring faster, on day 5 versus 15. The study re-detected most primary-vaccination clones after the booster (approximately 97% CD4, 85% to 90% CD8). Some clonotypes were seen in both the CD4 and the CD8 compartments. These made up a small share and likely arose from convergent recombination.

Details on this clonotype: What it binds is unknown.

By 5'RACE template switching, TCR cDNA was produced, with a universal primer site and UMIs added in the process. Each CDR3 protein gets one entry after TCRdb re-called the 5' RACE reads with MiXCR. In the table there are 500,000 to 650,000 distinct CDR3 sequences, approximately 15% of which are singletons. V was clipped by 7 bases and J by 10 bases, with 20 bases between them. The CDR3 is 14 residues long. This receptor was identified in a man aged 25 to 40 who received the YFV17D yellow fever vaccine. Sequenced here: PBMCs, sampled on the day of the yellow fever booster vaccination. The chain combines TRBV12-3 or TRBV12-4 with TRBJ2-1; weak D call: TRBD1 (6 bases). The CDR3 DNA reads TGTGCCAGCAATCATCTAGGGGGATCACGGGAGCAGTTCTTC. This translates into CASNHLGGSREQFF.